A single TCR beta chain is shown here with its context. Its antigen is not known. Unrecorded immune exposures were likely, despite nominal health at sampling. The CDR3 spans 16 residues. Germline V lookup: CDR1 SGHDT, CDR2 YYEEEE. V lost 4 bases, J lost 7 bases, and 15 bases stayed unmatched. This entry is derived from a study of cytomegalovirus exposure and HLA in healthy donors. On the study more broadly: About 85 million unique TCR sequences came from HLA-typed donors in an early release. Overall study results and limits: Most sequenced TCRs were rare (though some public TCRs occurred in many donors).

Both 60 Vbeta primers and 13 Jbeta primers went into the PCR. Clones were read by immunoSEQ multiplex PCR, and TCRdb kept only the in-frame ones, dropping some. In the table there are about 150,000 clones, 64% of which are singletons. The chain combines TRBV5-6 with TRBJ2-7; 9 nucleotides agree with TRBD1. This TCR came from a woman aged 30 to 39 in good health and CMV-seropositive. Sequencing was performed on PBMCs. This CDR3 is CASSLQQGAPTTEQYF. The CDR3 DNA follows: TGTGCCAGCAGCCTCCAACAGGGGGCCCCAACTACGGAGCAGTACTTC.